The rows below give T cell receptor beta chains drawn from one sample of a study of blood T cell repertoires in COVID-19. Data came from immunoSEQ multiplex PCR; TCRdb stores just in-frame clones and leaves some out. The repertoire holds around 150,000 clones, with around four fifths as singletons. Input material: peripheral blood. The receptor source for this set is a woman older than 75 with active or convalescent COVID-19. The CDR3 runs from the conserved cysteine through the conserved F or W. The D gene is left open where the match is weak. Rows may omit the clone size; those that give it use once, few, many or a size class.

v_call	j_call	d_call	clone_size	cdr3_aa	cdr3_nt
TRBV28	TRBJ1-1	-	-	CASSLGRGRGTEAFF	TGTGCCAGCAGTCTAGGCAGGGGAAGGGGCACTGAAGCTTTCTTT
TRBV5-1	TRBJ1-1	-	-	CASSTRQTSNTEAFF	TGCGCCAGCAGCACTCGACAAACATCCAACACTGAAGCTTTCTTT
TRBV4-3	TRBJ2-3	TRBD2	-	CASSPGASGASTDTQYF	TGCGCCAGCAGCCCCGGGGCTAGCGGGGCTAGCACAGATACGCAGTATTTT
TRBV5-8	TRBJ2-3	TRBD2	-	CASSPEGAGVTDTQYF	TGTGCCAGCAGCCCGGAAGGAGCGGGGGTTACAGATACGCAGTATTTT
TRBV7-9	TRBJ2-1	-	-	CASSLPERAGEQFF	TGTGCCAGCAGCCTACCGGAGCGAGCGGGTGAGCAGTTCTTC
TRBV19	TRBJ1-1	TRBD1	-	CASRQGAPVTEAFF	TGTGCCAGTAGGCAGGGGGCGCCTGTCACTGAAGCTTTCTTT
TRBV5-1	TRBJ2-3	TRBD2	-	CASKKLAGTTDTQYF	TGCGCCAGCAAAAAACTAGCGGGGACCACAGATACGCAGTATTTT
TRBV5-4	TRBJ2-2	-	-	CASSPTGANTGELFF	TGTGCCAGCAGCCCCACCGGGGCGAACACCGGGGAGCTGTTTTTT
TRBV11-3	TRBJ2-5	-	-	CASSSVQGSEETQYF	TGTGCCAGCAGCTCAGTTCAGGGGTCGGAAGAGACCCAGTACTTC
TRBV4-1	TRBJ1-5	-	-	CASSQDQMGARQPQHF	TGCGCCAGCAGCCAAGATCAGATGGGGGCGAGACAGCCCCAGCATTTT
TRBV30	TRBJ1-5	-	-	CAWSVQGGNQPQHF	TGTGCCTGGAGTGTACAAGGAGGCAATCAGCCCCAGCATTTT
TRBV11-2	TRBJ1-3	TRBD1	-	CASSSGTVSGNTIYF	TGTGCCAGCAGCTCTGGGACAGTCTCTGGAAACACCATATATTTT
TRBV7-8	TRBJ2-2	TRBD1	-	CASSPRGQGASTGELFF	TGTGCCAGCAGCCCTAGGGGACAGGGGGCGAGTACCGGGGAGCTGTTTTTT
TRBV4-3	TRBJ1-1	-	-	CASSHLWAGGTEAFF	TGCGCCAGCAGCCACTTGTGGGCCGGGGGCACTGAAGCTTTCTTT
TRBV5-1	TRBJ2-1	-	once	CASSLVGGPENEQFF	TGCGCCAGCAGCTTGGTGGGGGGGCCGGAGAATGAGCAGTTCTTC
TRBV10-3	TRBJ1-1	-	-	CAIFDSTGAEAFF	TGTGCCATCTTCGACAGTACCGGCGCTGAAGCTTTCTTT
TRBV5-4	TRBJ1-2	-	-	CASSLKYTAIGYTF	TGTGCCAGCAGCTTGAAGTATACAGCTATCGGCTACACCTTC
TRBV28	TRBJ1-1	-	-	CASSQTSGIRTEAFF	TGTGCCAGCAGTCAAACCTCAGGGATCCGGACTGAAGCTTTCTTT
TRBV29-1	TRBJ1-1	-	-	CSVEGLVGDKAFF	TGCAGCGTTGAGGGCTTAGTAGGGGACAAAGCTTTCTTT
TRBV5-1	TRBJ1-3	-	-	CASRLEGPGGNTIYF	TGCGCCAGCAGACTGGAGGGGCCCGGGGGGAACACCATATATTTT
TRBV6-5	TRBJ2-3	TRBD2	-	CASSYSGRGGTDTQYF	TGTGCCAGCAGTTACTCTGGGCGGGGGGGCACAGATACGCAGTATTTT
TRBV10-3	TRBJ1-1	TRBD1	-	CAISESRTGPPEILF	TGTGCCATCAGTGAGTCAAGGACAGGACCACCTGAAATACTCTTT
TRBV5-1	TRBJ1-6	TRBD1	-	CASSLGASRQGGNSPLHF	TGCGCCAGCAGCTTGGGGGCCAGCCGACAGGGTGGTAATTCACCCCTCCACTTT
TRBV7-8	TRBJ1-5	TRBD1	-	CASSLDYASGTAQPQHF	TGTGCCAGCAGCTTAGACTACGCCTCCGGGACAGCTCAGCCCCAGCATTTT
TRBV28	TRBJ1-1	TRBD1	once	CASEGQGAVTEAFF	TGTGCCAGCGAAGGACAGGGGGCAGTCACTGAAGCTTTCTTT
TRBV5-6	TRBJ1-6	-	once	CASSLLGGADRSPLHF	TGTGCCAGCAGCTTGCTCGGCGGCGCAGACAGATCACCCCTCCACTTT
TRBV15	TRBJ2-1	-	-	CATSRGGTGRNEQFF	TGTGCCACCAGCAGAGGGGGGACTGGCCGGAATGAGCAGTTCTTC
TRBV7-2	TRBJ2-1	TRBD2	-	CASSFTPGTNNEQFF	TGTGCCAGCAGCTTTACGCCGGGGACTAACAATGAGCAGTTCTTC
TRBV9	TRBJ1-3	-	-	CASSPGTSGNTIYF	TGTGCCAGCAGCCCAGGGACATCAGGAAACACCATATATTTT
TRBV7-3	TRBJ2-2	-	-	CASRGQETGELFF	TGTGCCAGCAGGGGACAAGAAACCGGGGAGCTGTTTTTT
TRBV10-3	TRBJ1-1	TRBD1	-	CAISGQGPEAFF	TGTGCCATCAGCGGACAGGGACCTGAAGCTTTCTTT
TRBV30	TRBJ2-5	TRBD2	-	CAWSAGLAGRETQYF	TGTGCCTGGAGTGCGGGACTAGCGGGCAGGGAGACCCAGTACTTC
TRBV27	TRBJ1-1	-	-	CASRTAGYYIEDTEAFF	TGTGCCAGCAGGACAGCAGGGTACTATATTGAGGACACTGAAGCTTTCTTT
TRBV6-1	TRBJ2-7	-	-	CASSDGGYREQYF	TGTGCCAGCTCCGACGGAGGGTACCGCGAGCAGTACTTC
TRBV9	TRBJ1-6	TRBD1	once	CASSEGQTANSPLHF	TGTGCCAGCAGCGAGGGACAGACGGCTAATTCACCCCTCCACTTT
TRBV10-2	TRBJ1-1	TRBD1	-	CASTRDRGTNTEAFF	TGCGCCAGCACCCGGGACAGGGGGACGAACACTGAAGCTTTCTTT
TRBV7-2	TRBJ1-1	TRBD1	-	CASSTPTGMDTEAFF	TGTGCCAGCAGCACCCCGACAGGGATGGACACTGAAGCTTTCTTT
TRBV10-1	TRBJ2-5	-	-	CASSESRGFGTQYF	TGCGCCAGCAGTGAGTCGAGGGGGTTCGGGACCCAGTACTTC
TRBV4-3	TRBJ2-2	TRBD1	once	CASSQEGQGSTGELFF	TGCGCCAGCAGCCAAGAGGGACAGGGGTCCACCGGGGAGCTGTTTTTT
TRBV18	TRBJ1-2	TRBD1	-	CASSPGQDGGYTF	TGTGCCAGCTCACCAGGACAGGATGGGGGCTACACCTTC
TRBV11-2	TRBJ1-4	-	-	CASSLGFSEAEKLFF	TGTGCCAGCAGCTTAGGGTTCTCGGAGGCTGAAAAACTGTTTTTT
TRBV18	TRBJ1-1	-	-	CASSSKRDIEAFF	TGTGCCAGCTCATCGAAGAGGGACATTGAAGCTTTCTTT
TRBV7-2	TRBJ2-3	TRBD2	-	CASSARTSGGTTDTQYF	TGTGCCAGCAGCGCCCGGACTAGCGGGGGGACCACAGATACGCAGTATTTT
TRBV4-3	TRBJ2-7	TRBD1	-	CASSQEQGSYEQYF	TGCGCCAGCAGCCAAGAACAGGGGTCCTACGAGCAGTACTTC
TRBV27	TRBJ1-4	TRBD1	-	CASSNTGQGLSNEKLFF	TGTGCCAGCAGCAACACGGGACAGGGCCTTTCTAATGAAAAACTGTTTTTT
TRBV5-1	TRBJ1-3	TRBD1	few	CASSSQGDGNTIYF	TGCGCCAGCAGCTCCCAGGGGGACGGAAACACCATATATTTT